The clone carrying this T cell receptor (beta chain) was observed at least ten times. Its antigen is unknown. Germline V gene lookup returns CDR1 SGHVS and CDR2 FNYEAQ. Trimming shortened V by 7 bases and J by 0 bases, and 16 bases separated the two germline ends. The CDR3 covers 16 residues. Authors of the study amplified TCR beta CDR3 regions from RNA transcripts. The HTBI set primed first-round TCR CDR3 RT-PCR. A single record per CDR3 protein comes from TCRdb applying MiXCR to the multiplex PCR reads. The repertoire holds 350,000 or so distinct CDR3 sequences, with around 18% as singletons. These data originate in a study of T cells in Graves' hyperthyroidism and ophthalmopathy. Broader study findings: Among clonotypes expanded in thyroid above 0.001, most were also found in blood. Separating ophthalmopathy from stable hyperthyroidism was achieved by a 13 V-J model.

The chain has TRBV7-6 and TRBJ1-5; no reliable D call. The sequence derives from a woman aged 40 to 55 with Graves' ophthalmopathy. Sequenced sample: blood. CDR3 region: CASIQKKSDSNQPQHF. In nucleotides, the CDR3 is TGTGCCAGCATCCAAAAAAAATCAGATAGCAATCAGCCCCAGCATTTT. Drawing the rest from reference TRBV7-6 and TRBJ1-5, the complete variable domain is GAGVSQSPRYKVTKRGQDVALRCDPISGHVSLYWYRQALGQGPEFLTYFNYEAQQDKSGLPNDRFSAERPEGSISTLTIQRTEQRDSAMYRCASIQKKSDSNQPQHFGDGTRLSIL.